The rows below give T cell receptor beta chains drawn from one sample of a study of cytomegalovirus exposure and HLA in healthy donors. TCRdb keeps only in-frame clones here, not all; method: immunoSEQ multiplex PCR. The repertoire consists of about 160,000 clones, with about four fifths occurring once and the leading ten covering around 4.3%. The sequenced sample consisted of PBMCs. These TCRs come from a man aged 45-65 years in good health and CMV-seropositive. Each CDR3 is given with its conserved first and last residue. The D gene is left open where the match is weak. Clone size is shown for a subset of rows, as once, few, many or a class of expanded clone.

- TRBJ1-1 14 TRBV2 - CASSENLVGEEAFF TGTGCCAGCAGTGAGAATTTGGTCGGGGAAGAAGCTTTCTTT
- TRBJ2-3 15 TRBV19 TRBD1 CASSIRGQGQDTQYF TGTGCCAGTAGTATTCGTGGACAGGGACAAGATACGCAGTATTTT
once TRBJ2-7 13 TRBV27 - CASSFDRAYEQYF TGTGCCAGCAGTTTCGACAGAGCTTACGAGCAGTACTTC
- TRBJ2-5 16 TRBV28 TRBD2 CASSSPTSGGQETQYF TGTGCCAGCAGTTCCCCGACTAGCGGAGGGCAAGAGACCCAGTACTTC
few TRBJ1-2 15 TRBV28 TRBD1 CASSYTTGANYGYTF TGTGCCAGCAGTTACACGACAGGGGCTAACTATGGCTACACCTTC
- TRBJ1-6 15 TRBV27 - CASSPGPPGFPPLHF TGTGCCAGCAGTCCTGGGCCCCCCGGATTTCCACCCCTCCACTTT
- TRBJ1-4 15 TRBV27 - CASSLSSGEYEKLFF TGTGCCAGCAGTTTATCTTCAGGGGAGTATGAAAAACTGTTTTTT
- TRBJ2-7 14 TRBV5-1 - CASSLANSIYEQYF TGCGCCAGCAGCTTGGCGAACAGCATATACGAACAGTACTTC
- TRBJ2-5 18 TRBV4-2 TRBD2 CASSQVLAGGLIEETQYF TGTGCCAGCAGCCAAGTTCTAGCGGGGGGCCTAATAGAAGAGACCCAGTACTTC
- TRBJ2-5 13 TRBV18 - CVSSPRNQETQYF TGTGTCAGCTCACCCAGGAACCAAGAGACCCAGTACTTC
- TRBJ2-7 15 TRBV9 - CASSVGGTFSYEQYF TGTGCCAGCAGCGTAGGGGGGACTTTCTCCTACGAGCAGTACTTC
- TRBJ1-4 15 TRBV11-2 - CASSPPHSGGEKLFF TGTGCCAGCAGCCCCCCACACAGCGGGGGTGAAAAACTGTTTTTT
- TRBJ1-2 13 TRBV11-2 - CASSPIMGGGSTF TGTGCCAGCAGCCCAATCATGGGAGGGGGGTCTACCTTC
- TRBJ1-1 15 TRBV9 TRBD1 CASSAGQGLNTEAFF TGTGCCAGCAGCGCCGGACAGGGATTGAACACTGAAGCTTTCTTT
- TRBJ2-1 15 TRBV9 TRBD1 CASSVEGQPNNEQFF TGTGCCAGCAGCGTAGAGGGACAGCCAAACAATGAGCAGTTCTTC
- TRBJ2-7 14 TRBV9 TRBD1 CASSVGDRGYEQYF TGTGCCAGCAGCGTAGGGGACAGGGGGTACGAGCAGTACTTC
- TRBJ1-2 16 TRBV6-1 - CASSEGPAGPSWGYTF TGTGCCAGCAGTGAAGGCCCGGCAGGGCCCTCCTGGGGCTACACCTTC
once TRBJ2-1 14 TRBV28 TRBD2 CASSSTSGRDEQFF TGTGCCAGCAGTTCGACTAGCGGGAGGGATGAGCAGTTCTTC
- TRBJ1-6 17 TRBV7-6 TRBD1 CASSLTTAGGRESPLHF TGTGCCAGCAGCTTAACTACAGCAGGGGGAAGAGAATCACCCCTCCACTTT
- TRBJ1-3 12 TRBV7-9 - CASSLALNTIYF TGTGCCAGCAGCTTAGCCTTAAACACCATATATTTT
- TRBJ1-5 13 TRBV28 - CASSLGRAQPQHF TGTGCCAGCAGTTTAGGGCGGGCGCAGCCCCAGCATTTT
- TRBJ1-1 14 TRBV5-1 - CASSSTLSNTEAFF TGCGCCAGCAGCTCGACTCTTTCGAACACTGAAGCTTTCTTT
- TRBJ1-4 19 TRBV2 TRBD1 CASSEALFGTGATNEKLFF TGTGCCAGCAGTGAAGCGCTATTTGGGACAGGTGCAACTAATGAAAAACTGTTTTTT
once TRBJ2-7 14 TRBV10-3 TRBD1 CAITSGQGAYSLYF TGTGCCATCACTTCGGGACAGGGGGCGTATTCTCTGTACTTC
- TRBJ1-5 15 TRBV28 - CASRPQGNRNQPQHF TGTGCCAGCAGACCACAGGGAAATCGCAACCAGCCCCAGCATTTT
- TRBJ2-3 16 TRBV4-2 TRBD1 CASSHRPGQGTDTQYF TGTGCCAGCAGCCATCGCCCGGGACAGGGCACAGATACGCAGTATTTT
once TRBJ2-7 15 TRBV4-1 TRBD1 CASSQGQGAGYEQYF TGCGCCAGCAGCCAAGGACAGGGGGCAGGGTACGAGCAGTACTTC
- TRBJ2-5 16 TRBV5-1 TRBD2 CASSPGLAGLQETQYF TGCGCCAGCAGCCCGGGACTAGCGGGCCTCCAAGAGACCCAGTACTTC
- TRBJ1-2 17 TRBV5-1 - CASSLGADGGSNYGYTF TGCGCCAGCAGCTTGGGGGCCGACGGAGGGTCTAACTATGGCTACACCTTC
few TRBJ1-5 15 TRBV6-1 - CASSLGAGVNQPQHF TGTGCCAGCAGTCTCGGCGCAGGGGTCAATCAGCCCCAGCATTTT
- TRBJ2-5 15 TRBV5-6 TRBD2 CASSLSAGGPETQYF TGTGCCAGCAGCTTGTCAGCGGGGGGGCCGGAGACCCAGTACTTC
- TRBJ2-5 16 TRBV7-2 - CASSPGGSGHQETQYF TGTGCCAGCAGCCCCGGGGGTAGCGGCCACCAAGAGACCCAGTACTTC
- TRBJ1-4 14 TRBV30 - CAWTGSGVTEKLFF TGTGCCTGGACGGGCTCAGGGGTTACCGAAAAACTGTTTTTT
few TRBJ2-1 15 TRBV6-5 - CASSHPQVHRNEQFF TGTGCCAGCAGCCACCCCCAGGTCCACAGAAATGAGCAGTTCTTC
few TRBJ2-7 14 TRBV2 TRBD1 CASRRDRGPYEQYF TGTGCCAGCAGAAGGGACAGGGGTCCCTACGAGCAGTACTTC
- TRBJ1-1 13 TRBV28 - CASSSGTLWRAFF TGTGCCAGCAGTTCCGGGACACTGTGGAGGGCTTTCTTT
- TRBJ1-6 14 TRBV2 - CASTQRDNGSPLHF TGTGCCAGCACCCAAAGGGACAATGGTTCACCCCTCCACTTT
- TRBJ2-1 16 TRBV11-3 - CASSLGSGISYNEQFF TGTGCCAGCAGCTTAGGGTCAGGGATTTCGTACAATGAGCAGTTCTTC
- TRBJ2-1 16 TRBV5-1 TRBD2 CASSKGLAGAGQEQFF TGCGCCAGCAGCAAGGGACTAGCGGGGGCAGGGCAAGAGCAGTTCTTC